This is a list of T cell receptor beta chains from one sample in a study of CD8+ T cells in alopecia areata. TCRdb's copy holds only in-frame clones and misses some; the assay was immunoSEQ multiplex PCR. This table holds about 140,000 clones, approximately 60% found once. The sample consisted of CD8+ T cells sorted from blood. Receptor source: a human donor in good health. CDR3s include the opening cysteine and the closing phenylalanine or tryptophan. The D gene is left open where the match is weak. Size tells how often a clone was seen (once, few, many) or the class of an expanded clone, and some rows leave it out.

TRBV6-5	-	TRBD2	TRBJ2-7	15	TGTGCCAGCGGGGCACTAGCGGGAGGGTACTACGAGCAGTACTTC	CASGALAGGYYEQYF
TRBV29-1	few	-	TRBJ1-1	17	TGCAGCGTTGAAAGGCGGGGGCACCAGGCGGGGGACACTGAAGCTTTCTTT	CSVERRGHQAGDTEAFF
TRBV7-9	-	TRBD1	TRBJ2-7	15	TGTGCCAGCAGCTTCAGGGGGCGCTTCCCCTACGAGCAGTACTTC	CASSFRGRFPYEQYF
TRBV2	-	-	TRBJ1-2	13	TGTGCCAGCGCGGTGCGCGGTAGTTATGGCTACACCTTC	CASAVRGSYGYTF
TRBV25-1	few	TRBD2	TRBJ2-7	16	TGTGCCAGCAGTGAAGATCAGAGCGGGAGATCCTACGAGCAGTACTTC	CASSEDQSGRSYEQYF
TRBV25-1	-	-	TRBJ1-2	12	TGTGCCAGCAGTGACAGCTCCTATGGCTACACCTTC	CASSDSSYGYTF
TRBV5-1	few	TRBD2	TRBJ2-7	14	TGCGCCAGCAGCTTAAGCGGGACTGGTCGCGAGCAGTACTTC	CASSLSGTGREQYF
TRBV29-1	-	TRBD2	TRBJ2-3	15	TGCAGCGTTCCTACTAGCGGGAGGGTTACAGATACGCAGTATTTT	CSVPTSGRVTDTQYF
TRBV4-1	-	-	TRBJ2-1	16	TGCGCCAGCAGCTACGCGGGCCTAGGGGTAGGCAATGAGCAGTTCTTC	CASSYAGLGVGNEQFF
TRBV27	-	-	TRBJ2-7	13	TGTGCCAGCAGTTTAATGCGGGGCTACGAGCAGTACTTC	CASSLMRGYEQYF
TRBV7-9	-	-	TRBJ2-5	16	TGTGCCAGCAGCTTAGGTTCTGGGGGGGCCCCAGAGACCCAGTACTTC	CASSLGSGGAPETQYF
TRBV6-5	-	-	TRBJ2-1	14	TGTGCCAGCAGTCTTGACCCATCCTACAATGAGCAGTTCTTC	CASSLDPSYNEQFF
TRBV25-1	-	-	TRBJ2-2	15	TGTGCCAGCAGTGAACAATCTGGGAACACCGGGGAGCTGTTTTTT	CASSEQSGNTGELFF
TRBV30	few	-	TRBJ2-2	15	TGTGCCTGGAGTCGAGCCCACGGGGGAACCGGGGAGCTGTTTTTT	CAWSRAHGGTGELFF